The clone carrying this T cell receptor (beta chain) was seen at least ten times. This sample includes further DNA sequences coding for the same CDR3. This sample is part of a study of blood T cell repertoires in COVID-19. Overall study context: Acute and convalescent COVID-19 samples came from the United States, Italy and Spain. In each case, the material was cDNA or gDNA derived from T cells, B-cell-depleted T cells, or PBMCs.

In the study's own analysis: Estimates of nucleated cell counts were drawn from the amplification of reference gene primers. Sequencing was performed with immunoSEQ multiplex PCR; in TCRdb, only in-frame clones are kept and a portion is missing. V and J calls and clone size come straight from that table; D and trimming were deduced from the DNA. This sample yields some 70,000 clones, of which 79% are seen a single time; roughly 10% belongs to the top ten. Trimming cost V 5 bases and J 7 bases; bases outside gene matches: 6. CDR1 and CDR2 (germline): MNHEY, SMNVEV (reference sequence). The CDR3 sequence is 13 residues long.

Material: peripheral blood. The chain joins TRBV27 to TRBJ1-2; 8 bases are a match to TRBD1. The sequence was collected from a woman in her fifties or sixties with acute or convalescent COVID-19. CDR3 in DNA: TGTGCCAGCAGTCAAGGACAGGGACTTGGCTACACCTTC. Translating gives CASSQGQGLGYTF.